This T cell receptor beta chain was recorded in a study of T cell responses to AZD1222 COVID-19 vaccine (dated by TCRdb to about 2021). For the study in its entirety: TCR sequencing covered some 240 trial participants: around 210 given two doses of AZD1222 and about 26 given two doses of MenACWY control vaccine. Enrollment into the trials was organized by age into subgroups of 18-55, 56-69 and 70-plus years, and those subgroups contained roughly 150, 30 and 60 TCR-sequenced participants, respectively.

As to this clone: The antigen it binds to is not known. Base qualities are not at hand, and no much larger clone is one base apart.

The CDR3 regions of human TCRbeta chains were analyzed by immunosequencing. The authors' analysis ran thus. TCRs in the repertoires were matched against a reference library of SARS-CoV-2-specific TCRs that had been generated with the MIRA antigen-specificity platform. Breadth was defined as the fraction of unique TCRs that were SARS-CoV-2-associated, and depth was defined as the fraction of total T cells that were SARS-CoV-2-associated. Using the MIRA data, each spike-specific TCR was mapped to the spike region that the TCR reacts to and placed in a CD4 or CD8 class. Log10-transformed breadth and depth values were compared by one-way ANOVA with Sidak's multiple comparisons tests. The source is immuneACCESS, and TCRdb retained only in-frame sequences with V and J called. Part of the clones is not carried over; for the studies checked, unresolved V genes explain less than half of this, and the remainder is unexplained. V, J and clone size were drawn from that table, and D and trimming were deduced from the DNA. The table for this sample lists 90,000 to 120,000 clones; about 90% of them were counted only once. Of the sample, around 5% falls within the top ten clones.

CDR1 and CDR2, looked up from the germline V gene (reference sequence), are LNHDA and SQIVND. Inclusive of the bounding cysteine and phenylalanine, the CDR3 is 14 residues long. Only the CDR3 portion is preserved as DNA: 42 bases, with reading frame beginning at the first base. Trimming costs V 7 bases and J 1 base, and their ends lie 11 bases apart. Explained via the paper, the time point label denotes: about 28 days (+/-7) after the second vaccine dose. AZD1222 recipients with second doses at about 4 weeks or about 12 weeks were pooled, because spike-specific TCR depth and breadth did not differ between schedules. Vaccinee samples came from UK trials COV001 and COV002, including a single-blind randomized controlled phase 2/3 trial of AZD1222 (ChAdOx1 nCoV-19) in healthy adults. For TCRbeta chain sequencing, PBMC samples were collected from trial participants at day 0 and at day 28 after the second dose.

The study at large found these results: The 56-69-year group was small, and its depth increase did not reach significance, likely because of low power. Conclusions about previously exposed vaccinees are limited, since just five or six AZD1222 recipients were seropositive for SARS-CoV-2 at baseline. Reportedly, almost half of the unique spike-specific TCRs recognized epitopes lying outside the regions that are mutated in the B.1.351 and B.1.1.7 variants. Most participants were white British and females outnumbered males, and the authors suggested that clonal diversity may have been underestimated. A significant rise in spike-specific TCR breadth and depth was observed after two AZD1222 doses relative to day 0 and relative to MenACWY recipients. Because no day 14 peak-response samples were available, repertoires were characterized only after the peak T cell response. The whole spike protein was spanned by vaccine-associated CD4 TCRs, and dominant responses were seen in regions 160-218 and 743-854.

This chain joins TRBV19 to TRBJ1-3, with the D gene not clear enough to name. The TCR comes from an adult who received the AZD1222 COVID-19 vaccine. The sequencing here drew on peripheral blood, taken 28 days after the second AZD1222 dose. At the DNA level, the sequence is TGTGCCAGTAAGGTCAGCGTATCTGGAAACACCATATATTTT. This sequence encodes CASKVSVSGNTIYF.